These 10 T cell receptor beta chains came from one sample sequenced in a study of Graves' ophthalmopathy and Graves' hyperthyroidism. TCR beta CDR3 amplification used RNA transcripts. Amplification began with first-round RT-PCR using HTBI primers, then second-round multiplex PCR was performed. TCRdb reanalysed the multiplex PCR reads using MiXCR and keeps one entry per CDR3 protein. The profile shows 500,000 to 700,000 distinct CDR3 sequences, 20% to 25% of them singletons. Source material: peripheral blood. These receptors came from a woman aged 18-29 years with stable Graves' hyperthyroidism. Some clones in this sample may be carry-over from other donors' samples.

This chain uses TRBV6-4 with TRBJ2-4; 10 bases line up with TRBD2. The germline CDR1 and CDR2 sequences are MRHNA and SNTAGT. The CDR3 consists of 15 residues. V shed 3 bases, J shed 7 bases, and the junction held 6 bases outside the gene matches. The CDR3 spells CASSEASGRGNIQYF. CDR3 nucleotide sequence: TGTGCCAGCAGTGAAGCTAGCGGGAGAGGGAACATTCAGTACTTC.

This clonotype was detected many times. The rearrangement links TRBV6-2 or TRBV6-3 to TRBJ1-1; D is uncertain. From germline, CDR1 is MNHEY and CDR2 SVGEGT. This CDR3 spans 14 amino acids. Trimming cost V 2 bases and J 1 base, with 8 bases left between them. The CDR3 coding sequence is TGTGCCAGCAGTTACGCTCGAGCGAACACTGAAGCTTTCTTT. It specifies CASSYARANTEAFF.

This clonotype was counted many times. The chain recombines TRBV5-6 with TRBJ1-5, with no clear D. Germline V gene sequence: CDR1 SGHDT, CDR2 YYEEEE. Trimming stripped 4 bases from V and 1 base from J, with 12 bases between. There are 15 residues in the CDR3. This CDR3 reads CASSVYPGSNQPQHF. CDR3 in DNA: TGTGCCAGCAGCGTTTACCCAGGAAGCAATCAGCCCCAGCATTTT.

This clonotype turned up a few times. J is TRBJ1-2 and V is TRBV12-3 or TRBV12-4; weak D call: TRBD1 (5 bases). V lost 2 bases and J 4 bases, leaving 11 bases between the germline ends. CDR3 length: 14 amino acids. CDR3 coding DNA: TGTGCCAGCAGTTTAAGGGGCAGCCTCTATGGCTACACCTTC. The encoded protein is CASSLRGSLYGYTF.

This clonotype has a handful of counts. The chain is built from TRBV4-1 and TRBJ1-1, with 7 bases matching TRBD1. This CDR3 region has 20 residues. Germline V lookup: CDR1 MGHRA, CDR2 YSYEKL. V trimming: 1 base; J trimming: 4 bases; junction bases outside the gene matches: 21. CDR3 nucleotide sequence: TGCGCCAGCAGCCAAGTAGGCTTATGGGACAGACTATCCGGGATCACTGAAGCTTTCTTT. Its translation is CASSQVGLWDRLSGITEAFF.

This clonotype was found many times. The V call is TRBV7-2, the J call TRBJ1-5; D call uncertain. With 3 bases removed from V and 3 bases from J, the gap between germline ends came to 9 bases. Looked up from germline, CDR1 is SGHTA and CDR2 is FQGNSA. The CDR3 runs 14 residues. CDR3 in amino acids: CASSLIYANQPQHF. The CDR3 DNA is TGTGCCAGCAGCTTGATTTACGCCAATCAGCCCCAGCATTTT. The entire variable domain, with the rest obtained from reference TRBV7-2 and TRBJ1-5, is as follows: GAGVSQSPSNKVTEKGKDVELRCDPISGHTALYWYRQSLGQGLEFLIYFQGNSAPDKSGLPSDRFSAERTGGSVSTLTIQRTQQEDSAVYLCASSLIYANQPQHFGDGTRLSIL.

The sample holds many counts of this clonotype. The genes are TRBV2 and TRBJ2-5, with 11 bases matching TRBD2. The CDR3 runs to 18 residues. Per germline, CDR1 SNHLY and CDR2 FYNNEI. The J segment lost 2 bases and the V segment lost 2 bases, leaving 10 bases of the junction unmatched. This chain's CDR3 is CASSEYGLAGGKQETQYF. DNA of the CDR3: TGTGCCAGCAGTGAATATGGGCTAGCGGGGGGAAAACAAGAGACCCAGTACTTC.

This clonotype was found many times. V and J are TRBV19 and TRBJ1-1; D unresolved. The length of the CDR3 is 14 residues. Trimming took 9 bases from V and 3 from J, leaving 17 bases between them. The V gene's germline CDR1 is LNHDA and CDR2 SQIVND (reference sequence). CDR3 loop: CASSRQGWDTEAFF. In nucleotides, the CDR3 is TGTGCCAGCTCGCGGCAAGGGTGGGACACTGAAGCTTTCTTT.

This clonotype has a count of ten or more. This chain joins TRBV18 and TRBJ1-1; a possible D gene is TRBD1 (6 bases). CDR3 length: 14 amino acids. Germline-derived CDR1 and CDR2 are KGHSH and LQKENI. Trimming removed 8 bases at V and 1 base at J, with 14 bases between. The CDR3 reads CASSPQGTNTEAFF. Here the CDR3 DNA reads TGTGCCAGCAGCCCTCAGGGGACGAACACTGAAGCTTTCTTT.

This clonotype occurred once. V is TRBV11-2 and J is TRBJ1-6; TRBD1 might be the D (5 bases). Deletions cut 3 bases from V and 10 bases from J, with 13 bases between. CDR1 is SGHAT and CDR2 is FQNNGV in the germline V gene. CDR3 size: 14 residues. This CDR3 reads CASSFGAVRSPLHF. CDR3 nucleotides: TGTGCCAGCAGCTTCGGGGCAGTTCGGTCACCCCTCCACTTT.